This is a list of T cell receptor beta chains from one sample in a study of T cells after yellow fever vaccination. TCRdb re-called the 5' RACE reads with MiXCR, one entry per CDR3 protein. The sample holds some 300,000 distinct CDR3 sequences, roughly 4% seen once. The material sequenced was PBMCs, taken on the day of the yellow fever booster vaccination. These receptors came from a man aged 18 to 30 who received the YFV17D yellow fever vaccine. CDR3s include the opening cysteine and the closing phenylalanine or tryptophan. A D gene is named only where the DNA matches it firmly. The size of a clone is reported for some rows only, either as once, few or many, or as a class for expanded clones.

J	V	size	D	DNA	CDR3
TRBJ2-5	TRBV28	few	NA	TGTGCCAGCAGTTTTGCATTACCCCAAGAGACCCAGTACTTC	CASSFALPQETQYF
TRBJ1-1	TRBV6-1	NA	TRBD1	TGTGCCAGCAGTGCCGCCAGGGGGGATAGAGCTTTCTTT	CASSAARGDRAFF
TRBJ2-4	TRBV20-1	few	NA	TGCAGTGGCGAGGTGGGAGCCAAAAACATTCAGTACTTC	CSGEVGAKNIQYF
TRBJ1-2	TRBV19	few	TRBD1	TGTGCCAGTAGCTGGACAGGCGGGTTCCAAGCTAACTATGGCTACACCTTC	CASSWTGGFQANYGYTF
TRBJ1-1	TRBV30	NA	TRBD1	TGTGCCTGGGGACAGGGGACGGCTGAAGCTTTCTTT	CAWGQGTAEAFF
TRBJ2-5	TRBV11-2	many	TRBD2	TGTGCCAGCAGCTTGGCGGGGGTCCGACTGGAGACCCAGTACTTC	CASSLAGVRLETQYF
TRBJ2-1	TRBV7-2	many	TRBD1	TGTGCCTGCAGGGGGTACAATGAGCAGTTCTTC	CACRGYNEQFF
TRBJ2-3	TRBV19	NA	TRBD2	TGTGCCAGTACCACTAGCGGGGGTTTCACAGATACGCAGTATTTT	CASTTSGGFTDTQYF
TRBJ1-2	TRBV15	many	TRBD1	TGTGCCACCAGCAGAGAGGCAGGGGGCTATGGCTACACCTTC	CATSREAGGYGYTF
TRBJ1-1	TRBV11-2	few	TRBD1	TGTGCCAGCAGGCCGGAGGGGGACAGCAAGGACACTGAAGCTTTCTTT	CASRPEGDSKDTEAFF
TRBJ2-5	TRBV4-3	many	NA	TGCGCCAGCAGCCAAGGTGTCGGGTACCAAGAGACCCAGTACTTC	CASSQGVGYQETQYF
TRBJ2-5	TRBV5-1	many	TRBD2	TGCGCCAGCAGCTTGGTGTTAGCGGGGGGTCAAGAGACCCAGTACTTC	CASSLVLAGGQETQYF
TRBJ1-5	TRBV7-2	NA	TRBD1	TGTGCCAGCAGCTTAGTGGGGACAGGGGGCGTCCAGCCCCAGCATTTT	CASSLVGTGGVQPQHF
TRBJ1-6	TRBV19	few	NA	TGTGCCAGTAGTATGCGACCGAATCAGGATTCACCCCTCCACTTT	CASSMRPNQDSPLHF
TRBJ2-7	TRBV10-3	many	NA	TGTGCCACGACTTCATCACGGGGCTACCTCCCGTCGGAGCAGTACTTC	CATTSSRGYLPSEQYF
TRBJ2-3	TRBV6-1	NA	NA	TGTGCCAGCAGCCTCATGAGCTTGGGCACAGATACGCAGTATTTT	CASSLMSLGTDTQYF
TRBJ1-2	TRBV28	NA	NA	TGTGCCAGCAGTCCCACCGGGACGCCCTATGGCTACACCTTC	CASSPTGTPYGYTF
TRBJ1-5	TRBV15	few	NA	TGTGCCACCAGCAGAGAACGGGGAGGTCAGCCCCAGCATTTT	CATSRERGGQPQHF
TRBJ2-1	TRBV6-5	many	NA	TGTGCCAGCAGGGACGGCGCGTATGGCGATGAGCAGTTCTTC	CASRDGAYGDEQFF
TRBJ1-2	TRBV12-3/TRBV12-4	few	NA	TGTGCCAGCAGTTTCGGTCTGAGCTATGGCTACACCTTC	CASSFGLSYGYTF
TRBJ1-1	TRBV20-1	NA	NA	TGCAGTGCTATATTTCCCCCGGGCACTGAAGCTTTCTTT	CSAIFPPGTEAFF
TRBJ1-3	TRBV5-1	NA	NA	TGCGCCAGCAGTCCAAAGTGGGGGAGCTCTGGAAACACCATATATTTT	CASSPKWGSSGNTIYF
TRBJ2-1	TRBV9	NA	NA	TGTGCCAGCAGCATCTGGGGGGACTCCTACAATGAGCAGTTCTTC	CASSIWGDSYNEQFF
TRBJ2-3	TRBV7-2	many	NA	TGTGCCAGCAGGATGGCAGAGAGCACAGATACGCAGTATTTT	CASRMAESTDTQYF
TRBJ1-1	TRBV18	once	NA	TGTGCCAGCTCATATACGGACAAGGACACTGAAGCTTTCTTT	CASSYTDKDTEAFF
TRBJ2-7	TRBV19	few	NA	TGTGCCAGTAGTATTAGCGGCGCGGGGACCTACGAGCAGTACTTC	CASSISGAGTYEQYF
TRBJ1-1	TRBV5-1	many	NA	TGCGCCAGCAGCTTGAGGGGTCGGGGGAGTGGATGGAACACTGAAGCTTTCTTT	CASSLRGRGSGWNTEAFF
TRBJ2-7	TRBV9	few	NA	TGTGCCAGCAGCGTAGAGGGGGGGATGTACGAGCAGTACTTC	CASSVEGGMYEQYF
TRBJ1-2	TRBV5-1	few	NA	TGCGCCAGCAGCTTGGGTGGGCCAGGTACCCTCTATGGCTACACCTTC	CASSLGGPGTLYGYTF
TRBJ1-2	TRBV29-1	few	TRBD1	TGCAGCGCGACAGGGAACTATGGCTACACCTTC	CSATGNYGYTF
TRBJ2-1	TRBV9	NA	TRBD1	TGTGCCAGCAGCGTAGTTGGGACAGGGGGCAATGAGCAGTTCTTC	CASSVVGTGGNEQFF
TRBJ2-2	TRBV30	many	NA	TGTGCCTGGCGTACCGGGACACCGAACACCGGGGAGCTGTTTTTT	CAWRTGTPNTGELFF
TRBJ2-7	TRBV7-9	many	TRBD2	TGTGCCAGCAGCTTACCCGCCGAGCGGGGGAACGAGCAGTACTTC	CASSLPAERGNEQYF
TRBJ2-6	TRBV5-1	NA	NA	TGCGCCAGCAGCTTAGGACAGTCTAACCCTGGGGCCAACGTCCTGACTTTC	CASSLGQSNPGANVLTF
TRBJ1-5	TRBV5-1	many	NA	TGCGCCAGCAGCCCCGGGGCAGATAGCAATCAGCCCCAGCATTTT	CASSPGADSNQPQHF
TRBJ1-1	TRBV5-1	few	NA	TGCGCCAGCAGCAGCGAACAGGGACCGAACACTGAAGCTTTCTTT	CASSSEQGPNTEAFF
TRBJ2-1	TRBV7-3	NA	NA	TGTGCCAGCAGCAAAACAGGGGCAGGGAGGGATAGCGAGCAGTTCTTC	CASSKTGAGRDSEQFF
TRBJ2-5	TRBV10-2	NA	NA	TGCGCCAGCGCGTTGGGGGCGGTGGAGACCCAGTACTTC	CASALGAVETQYF
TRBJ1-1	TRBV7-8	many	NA	TGTGCCAGCAGCTTAGCGCCGGTCGCCCTGGCAGGGGAAGCTTTCTTT	CASSLAPVALAGEAFF
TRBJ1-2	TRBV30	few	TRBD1	TGTGCCTGCCCGGGACAGGGGGCGGGCTACACCTTC	CACPGQGAGYTF
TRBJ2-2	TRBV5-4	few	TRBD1	TGTGCCAGCAGACAGGGGGCTCCGGGCACCGGGGAGCTGTTTTTT	CASRQGAPGTGELFF
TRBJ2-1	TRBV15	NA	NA	TGTGCCACCAGCAAGGTCAGGGGGGATAGAGACTACAATGAGCAGTTCTTC	CATSKVRGDRDYNEQFF
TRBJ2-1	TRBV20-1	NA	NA	TGCACCCCGAATGAGCAGTTCTTC	CTPNEQFF
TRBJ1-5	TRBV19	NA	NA	TGTGCCAGTAGTATATTGGAGGGACAAAGCAATCAGCCCCAGCATTTT	CASSILEGQSNQPQHF
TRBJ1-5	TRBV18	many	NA	TGTGCCAGCTCACGGGACAACAATCAGCCCCAGCATTTT	CASSRDNNQPQHF
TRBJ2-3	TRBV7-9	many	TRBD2	TGTGCCAGCAGCCTAAGCGGGGGCGGGGGAGATATGCAGTATTTT	CASSLSGGGGDMQYF
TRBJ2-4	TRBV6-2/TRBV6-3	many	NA	TGTGCCAGCAGTTACCGGATGGCGAACATTCAGTACTTC	CASSYRMANIQYF
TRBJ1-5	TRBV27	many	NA	TGTGCCAGCAGTTTGGGGGGAAGGAGCAATCAGCCCCAGCATTTT	CASSLGGRSNQPQHF
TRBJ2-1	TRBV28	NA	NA	TGTGCCAGCAGTTTGGGGACCGTTAACAATGAGCAGTTCTTC	CASSLGTVNNEQFF
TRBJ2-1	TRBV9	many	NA	TGTGCCAGCAGCGCGGGACCGATGGAGTACAATGAGCAGTTCTTC	CASSAGPMEYNEQFF
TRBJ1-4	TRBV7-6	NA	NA	TGTGCCAGCAGCTTAAACACAAGGTTCGACGAAAAACTGTTTTTT	CASSLNTRFDEKLFF
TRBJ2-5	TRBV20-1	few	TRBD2	TGCAGTGCTCATCCGGGACTAGCGGGGGGAGAGACCCAGTACTTC	CSAHPGLAGGETQYF
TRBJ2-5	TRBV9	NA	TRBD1	TGTGCCAGCAGCGCCGCTTGGACAGGCCAAGAGACCCAGTACTTC	CASSAAWTGQETQYF
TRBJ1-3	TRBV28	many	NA	TGTGCCAGCCGTCGGGGTCTCGGAAACACCATATATTTT	CASRRGLGNTIYF
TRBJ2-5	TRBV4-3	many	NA	TGCGCCAGCAGCCACGAGTGGAAGGAGACCCAGTACTTC	CASSHEWKETQYF
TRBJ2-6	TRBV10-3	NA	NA	TGTGCCATCAGCGGACCGGGCACTGGGGCCAACGTCCTGACTTTC	CAISGPGTGANVLTF
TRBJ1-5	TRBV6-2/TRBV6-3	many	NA	TGTGCCGCCGGGGCAGGGGCGTCTTCGCCCCAGCATTTT	CAAGAGASSPQHF
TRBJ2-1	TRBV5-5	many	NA	TGTGCCAGCAGCTTGGTTGGCAGGGTCAATGAGCAGTTCTTC	CASSLVGRVNEQFF
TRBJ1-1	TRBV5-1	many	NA	TGCGCCAGCAGACGGCAGGGTGAAGCTTTCTTT	CASRRQGEAFF